Listed here are 20 T cell receptor beta chains from one sample, sequenced in a study of early T cells in non-severe SARS-CoV-2 infection (dated by TCRdb to the early 2020s). Library construction relied on 5' RACE. Reads for this sample came from a NextSeq 500. The public reads were reprocessed in TCRdb via fastp at Q25 and MiXCR, keeping in-frame beta chains. Each entry is one CDR3 protein sequence, shown with its most common DNA and genes. The sample contains 95,000 to 150,000 distinct CDR3 sequences, 14% to 15% of them found a single time. The ten largest clones represent about a fifth of the sample. The sequencing input was whole blood. These receptors all come from an adult who was a healthcare worker with PCR-confirmed SARS-CoV-2 infection or an uninfected control (not recorded which).

The rearrangement joins TRBV3-1 to TRBJ2-1, with D possibly TRBD1 on 5 matching bases. V lost 3 bases to trimming and J lost 7 bases, with 16 bases between them. This CDR3 is built from 15 residues. Germline V gives CDR1 LGHDT, CDR2 YNNKEL (reference sequence). Here the CDR3 DNA reads TGTGCCAGCAGCCATCTAAACAGGAAGGGAAATGAGCAGTTCTTC. It translates to CASSHLNRKGNEQFF.

The CDR3 coding sequence is TGTGCCAGCAGTTTGAGGGCCAACGTCCTGACTTTC. This encodes CASSLRANVLTF. This chain joins TRBV12-3 or TRBV12-4 and TRBJ2-6; D ambiguous. This CDR3 contains 12 residues. The V and J ends lost 3 bases and 5 bases respectively, with 2 bases between them.

This clonotype occurred many times. The V call is TRBV6-6, the J call TRBJ2-5; possible D gene TRBD2, 6 bases. V was pared by 6 bases and J by 2 bases, with 13 bases between. This CDR3 has 14 residues. In germline, CDR1 is MNHNY, CDR2 SVGAGI (reference sequence). The CDR3 loop reads CASSSGLPQETQYF. The CDR3 DNA follows: TGTGCCAGCAGCTCGGGACTTCCACAAGAGACCCAGTACTTC.

This clonotype occurred a few times. The chain uses TRBV4-1 and TRBJ2-2; 11 nucleotides agree with TRBD1. V dropped 0 bases and J dropped 3; count of bases not matched to a gene: 9. This CDR3 contains 19 residues. Germline lookup yields CDR1 MGHRA and CDR2 YSYEKL. Here the CDR3 DNA reads TGCGCCAGCAGCCAAGATGACTCCGGACAGGGGGCGTACACCGGGGAGCTGTTTTTT. It yields the protein CASSQDDSGQGAYTGELFF.

This clonotype was detected a few times. The CDR3, as DNA: TGCAGCGTCCTTTCAAACCCGGGACAGGGGGCTCGAGGTGGCTACACCTTC. Translation: CSVLSNPGQGARGGYTF. This rearrangement joins TRBV29-1 to TRBJ1-2; TRBD1 matches 12 bases. V gave up 6 bases and J gave up 7 bases; unmatched junction bases: 18. The CDR3 is 17 residues long. Germline V gene sequence: CDR1 SQVTM, CDR2 ANQGSEA.

This clonotype was recorded many times. The rearrangement links TRBV6-2 or TRBV6-3 to TRBJ1-6; D call uncertain. This CDR3 is 15 amino acids long. Per germline, CDR1 MNHEY and CDR2 SVGEGT. The ends were cut back, 6 bases at V and 1 base at J, with 10 bases in the middle. CDR3 sequence (DNA): TGTGCCAGCAGAAAAAACGGATCCTATAATTCACCCCTCCACTTT. This encodes CASRKNGSYNSPLHF.

J is TRBJ2-7 and V is TRBV5-4; D not certain. Germline CDR1 and CDR2: SGHNT and YYREEE (reference sequence). The CDR3 has 20 residues. Trimming shortened V by 6 bases and J by 6 bases, and 37 bases separated the two germline ends. Here the CDR3 reads CASIPPSHRRSGPRTGEQYF. CDR3 nucleotides: TGTGCCAGCATCCCCCCATCTCACCGCCGTTCGGGTCCTAGGACGGGCGAGCAGTACTTC.

At least ten counts were recorded for this clonotype. The CDR3 region is CSARGDGGYGYTF. CDR3 DNA: TGCAGTGCTAGGGGGGACGGCGGGTATGGCTACACCTTC. The V and J genes are TRBV20-1 and TRBJ1-2; D perhaps matches TRBD1 (5 bases). Germline V lookup: CDR1 DFQATT, CDR2 SNEGSKA (reference sequence). The CDR3 runs to 13 residues. The V and J ends lost 3 bases and 5 bases respectively, with 13 bases between them.

The chain employs TRBV5-6 and TRBJ2-5; the D gene is possibly TRBD1 (6 bases). The ends were cut back, 0 bases at V and 13 bases at J, with 19 bases in the middle. Per the germline V gene, CDR1 is SGHDT and CDR2 is YYEEEE. The CDR3 spans 14 residues. The CDR3 DNA reads as TGTGCCAGCAGCTTGGCCGTCAGTACAGGGCGACTGTACTTC. This gives the protein CASSLAVSTGRLYF.

This clonotype was found many times. The chain joins TRBV19 to TRBJ1-2; possible D gene TRBD1, 6 bases. Trimming removed 4 bases at V and 4 bases at J, with 13 bases between. Germline CDR1 is LNHDA and CDR2 is SQIVND (reference sequence). The CDR3 spans 14 residues. The CDR3 bases are TGTGCCAGTAGTAACCTAGGACAGTCCTATGGCTACACCTTC. This translates into CASSNLGQSYGYTF.

This clonotype was observed a handful of times. The chain is built from TRBV12-3 or TRBV12-4 and TRBJ2-7; the D call may be TRBD1 or TRBD2 (5 bases each). V gave up 3 bases and J gave up 2 bases, with 11 bases separating them. CDR3 length: 14 amino acids. The CDR3 sequence: CASSLLGVAYEQYF. CDR3 DNA: TGTGCCAGCAGTTTGTTGGGGGTTGCCTACGAGCAGTACTTC.

The table lists this clonotype with a few counts. This sequence joins TRBV5-6 and TRBJ1-1; D is unresolved. V lost 1 base and J lost 1, with 5 bases in between. This CDR3 region has 13 residues. Germline CDR1 reads SGHDT; CDR2 reads YYEEEE. The CDR3 sequence is CASSLLENTEAFF. The CDR3, as DNA: TGTGCCAGCAGCTTGTTGGAGAACACTGAAGCTTTCTTT.

The V gene is TRBV20-1, the J gene TRBJ2-7, with 12 bases that match TRBD2. This CDR3 is 14 amino acids long. Per germline, CDR1 DFQATT and CDR2 SNEGSKA (reference sequence). V was clipped by 5 bases and J by 2 bases; unmatched bases: 4. The CDR3 DNA reads as TGCAGTGCTGGACTAGCGGGGTTCGCCTACGAGCAGTACTTC. Translating it yields CSAGLAGFAYEQYF.

The J gene is TRBJ2-4, the V gene TRBV4-1; D unclear. Trimming cost V 4 bases and J 8 bases, with 9 bases left between them. Looked up from germline, CDR1 is MGHRA and CDR2 is YSYEKL. The CDR3 covers 12 residues. DNA of the CDR3: TGCGCCAGCAGCCCTAATGGTCACATTCAGTACTTC. Amino acids: CASSPNGHIQYF.

J is TRBJ2-1 and V is TRBV4-1; TRBD1 agrees at 7 bases. The CDR3 sequence is 16 residues long. The germline V gene encodes CDR1 MGHRA and CDR2 YSYEKL. J lost 0 bases, V lost 1 base, and 3 bases had no gene match. CDR3 in amino acids: CASSQGDRPSYNEQFF. In DNA, the CDR3 is TGCGCCAGCAGCCAAGGGGACAGACCCTCCTACAATGAGCAGTTCTTC.

The chain carries TRBV11-2 and TRBJ2-7, with TRBD2 matching over 12 bases. Germline loops: CDR1 SGHAT, CDR2 FQNNGV. This CDR3 has 15 amino acids. With 6 bases clipped from V and 2 bases from J, the junction kept 5 bases outside the gene matches. The CDR3 DNA follows: TGTGCCAGCAGACCCGGACTAGCGGGGACCTACGAGCAGTACTTC. Its protein is CASRPGLAGTYEQYF.

J is TRBJ2-7 and V is TRBV9; D is unresolved. Trimming took off 0 bases at V and 0 bases at J, with 10 bases between the two ends. Germline CDR1 SGDLS, CDR2 YYNGEE. This CDR3 is built from 15 residues. This CDR3 reads CASSVDLSSSYEQYF. In DNA, the CDR3 is TGTGCCAGCAGCGTAGATCTATCGAGCTCCTACGAGCAGTACTTC.

The chain couples TRBV30 to TRBJ2-2, with D possibly being TRBD1 (5 bases). Trimming shortened V by 3 bases and J by 1 base, and 6 bases separated the two germline ends. The CDR3 sequence is 13 residues long. Per germline, CDR1 GTSNPN and CDR2 SVGIG (reference sequence). CDR3: CAWRDKNTGELFF. The CDR3, as DNA: TGTGCCTGGAGGGACAAGAACACCGGGGAGCTGTTTTTT.

The chain carries TRBV5-1 and TRBJ2-4; tentative D call: TRBD1 (6 bases). V gave up 7 bases and J gave up 6 bases, with 14 bases separating them. The CDR3 contains 13 residues. Per the germline V gene, CDR1 is SGHRS and CDR2 is YFSETQ. In nucleotides, the CDR3 is TGCGCCAGCGCAGGGGAAGGGGGAAACATTCAGTACTTC. Encoded protein: CASAGEGGNIQYF.

The chain couples TRBV6-1 to TRBJ2-2, with D perhaps TRBD1 (5 bases). With 3 bases removed from V and 4 bases from J, the gap between germline ends came to 9 bases. Germline lookup yields CDR1 MNHNS and CDR2 SASEGT. The CDR3 runs to 14 residues. CDR3 sequence (DNA): TGTGCCAGCAGTGAGGCAGGGATCACCGGGGAGCTGTTTTTT. Translating gives CASSEAGITGELFF.